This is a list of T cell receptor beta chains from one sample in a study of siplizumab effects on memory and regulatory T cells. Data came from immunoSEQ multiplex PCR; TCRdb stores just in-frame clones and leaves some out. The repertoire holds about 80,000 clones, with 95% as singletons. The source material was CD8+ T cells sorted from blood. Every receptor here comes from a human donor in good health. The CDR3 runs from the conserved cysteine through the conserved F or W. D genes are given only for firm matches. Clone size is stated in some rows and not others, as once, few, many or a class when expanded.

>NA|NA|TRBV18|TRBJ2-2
TGTGCCAGCTCACCATTGGCGGAGGGGACCGGGGAGCTGTTTTTT
CASSPLAEGTGELFF
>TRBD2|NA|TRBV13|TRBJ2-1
TGTGCCAGCAGCCTCCTTAGCGGGAGGGCTTTAAATGAGCAGTTCTTC
CASSLLSGRALNEQFF
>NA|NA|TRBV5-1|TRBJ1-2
TGCGCCAGCAGCACTTCAGGCCCCCATAATGGCTACACCTTC
CASSTSGPHNGYTF
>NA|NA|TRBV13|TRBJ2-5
TGTGCCAGCAGCTTAGTTTTTGGAGAGACCCAGTACTTC
CASSLVFGETQYF
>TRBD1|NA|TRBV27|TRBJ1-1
TGTGCCAGCAGTTTTAAGGGGGCAGGGGACACTGAAGCTTTCTTT
CASSFKGAGDTEAFF
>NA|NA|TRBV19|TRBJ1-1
TGTGCCAGTAGTATAGCAATAGGGAACACTGAAGCTTTCTTT
CASSIAIGNTEAFF
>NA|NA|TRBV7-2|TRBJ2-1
TGTGCCAGCAGCAAGGGCAGGAGAAACAATGAGCAGTTCTTC
CASSKGRRNNEQFF
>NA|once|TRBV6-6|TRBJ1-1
TGTGCCAGCAGTCAAGGATCCCACACTGAAGCTTTCTTT
CASSQGSHTEAFF
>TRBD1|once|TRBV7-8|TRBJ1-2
TGTGCCAGCAGCTTCCACGACAGGGGGATGGATGGCTACACCTTC
CASSFHDRGMDGYTF
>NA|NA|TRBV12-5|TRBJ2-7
TGTGCTAGTGGTTTGCCCCGATCCTACGAGCAGTACTTC
CASGLPRSYEQYF
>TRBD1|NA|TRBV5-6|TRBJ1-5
TGTGCCAGCAGCTTGTTTACAGGGGGGGATCAGCCCCAGCATTTT
CASSLFTGGDQPQHF
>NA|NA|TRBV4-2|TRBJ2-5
TGTGCCAGAAGTCTGGGGTCTGGGGGTTTAGAAGAGACCCAGTACTTC
CARSLGSGGLEETQYF
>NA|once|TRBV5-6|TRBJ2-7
TGTGCCAGCAGCTTGGGTGGAGGCTCCTACGAGCAGTACTTC
CASSLGGGSYEQYF
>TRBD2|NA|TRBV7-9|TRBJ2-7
TGTGCCAGCAGCTTGATAGCGGGCGAGCAGTACTTC
CASSLIAGEQYF
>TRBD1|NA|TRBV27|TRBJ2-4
TGTGCCAGCAGTCTAAGTGGACAGGGAAACATTCAGTACTTC
CASSLSGQGNIQYF
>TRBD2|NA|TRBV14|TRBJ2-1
TGTGCCAGCAGCCAAGATTCCCCCTCGGCTAGCGGGAGGGTTAATGAGCAGTTCTTC
CASSQDSPSASGRVNEQFF
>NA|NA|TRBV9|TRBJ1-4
TGTGCCAGCAGCGTAGGTGGGGCTTTGGGTGAAAAACTGTTTTTT
CASSVGGALGEKLFF
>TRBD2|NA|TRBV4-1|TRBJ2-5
TGCGCCAGCAGCCAATTGCGGGTAGCGGGACAAGAGACCCAGTACTTC
CASSQLRVAGQETQYF
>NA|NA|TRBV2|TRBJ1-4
TGTGCCAGCAGCCTTCTTCCCCCGGGGGCTCTTAGGGCTAATGAAAAACTGTTTTTT
CASSLLPPGALRANEKLFF
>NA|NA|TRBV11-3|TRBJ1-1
TGTGCCAGCAGCTTAGATTCATATCGGAACACTGAAGCTTTCTTT
CASSLDSYRNTEAFF
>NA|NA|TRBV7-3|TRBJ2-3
TGTGCCAGCAGCTTAATCCAGGGTGGCTGGGATACGCAGTATTTT
CASSLIQGGWDTQYF
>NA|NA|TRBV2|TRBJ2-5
TGTGCCAGCGACACTAGTTTGGAGACCCAGTACTTC
CASDTSLETQYF
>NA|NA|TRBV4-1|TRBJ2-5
TGCGCCAGCAGCCAAGGGTGGGACTCCCAAGAGACCCAGTACTTC
CASSQGWDSQETQYF
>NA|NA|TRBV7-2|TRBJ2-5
TGTGCCAGCAGCTTATCCGGGGCCCCCCGCGGACAAGAGACCCAGTACTTC
CASSLSGAPRGQETQYF
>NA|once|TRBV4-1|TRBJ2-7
TGCGCCAGCAGCCACCAACAGGGATCCGGAGAGCAGTACTTC
CASSHQQGSGEQYF
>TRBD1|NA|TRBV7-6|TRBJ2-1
TGTGCCAGCAGCCGAGGACAGGCATATTCCTCCTACAATGAGCAGTTCTTC
CASSRGQAYSSYNEQFF
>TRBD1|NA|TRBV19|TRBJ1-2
TGTGCCAGTAGTTCGACGCCGGGACAGAATGGCTACACCTTC
CASSSTPGQNGYTF
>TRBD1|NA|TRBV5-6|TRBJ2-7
TGTGCCAGCAGCTTGGAACAGGGGAGCCCCTACGAGCAGTACTTC
CASSLEQGSPYEQYF
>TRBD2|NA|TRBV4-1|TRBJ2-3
TGCGCCAGCAGCCAAGATCATGCGGGAGGGCAAGATACGCAGTATTTT
CASSQDHAGGQDTQYF
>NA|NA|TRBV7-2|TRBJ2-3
TGTGCCAGCAGCTTAGTGGGAGGATTATTGGATACGCAGTATTTT
CASSLVGGLLDTQYF
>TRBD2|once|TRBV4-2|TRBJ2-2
TGTGCCAGCAGCCAGGATTGGCGGGAGCCCCACACCGGGGAGCTGTTTTTT
CASSQDWREPHTGELFF
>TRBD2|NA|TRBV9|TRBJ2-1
TGTGCCAGCAGCGTAGTCGCAACCGGGACTAGCGGGACCTCTTGGGGGAATGAGCAGTTCTTC
CASSVVATGTSGTSWGNEQFF
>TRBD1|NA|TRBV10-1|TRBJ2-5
TGCGCCAGCTCTGGACAGGGTGGGGAGACCCAGTACTTC
CASSGQGGETQYF
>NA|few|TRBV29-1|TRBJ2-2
TGCAGCGCCAGACAGGCGAACACCGGGGAGCTGTTTTTT
CSARQANTGELFF
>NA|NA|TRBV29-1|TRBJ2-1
TGCAGCGTTGAAGATCAAGCCACCTACAATGAGCAGTTCTTC
CSVEDQATYNEQFF
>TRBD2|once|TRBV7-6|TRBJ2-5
TGTGCCAGCAGTTCCGGGACTAGCGGTAAAGAGACCCAGTACTTC
CASSSGTSGKETQYF
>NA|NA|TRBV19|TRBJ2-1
TGTGCCAGTAGTATGATAGCGAATGAGCAGTTCTTC
CASSMIANEQFF
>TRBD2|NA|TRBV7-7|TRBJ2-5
TGTGCTAGCAGCCCAACTGAGGGACTAGCGGCCCAAGAGACCCAGTACTTC
CASSPTEGLAAQETQYF
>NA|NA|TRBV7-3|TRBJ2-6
TGTGCCAGCAGCCGCGGGGCCCCGTACTCTGGGGCCAACGTCCTGACTTTC
CASSRGAPYSGANVLTF
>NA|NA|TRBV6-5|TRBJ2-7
TGTGCCAGCAGTCCTGCCGGGAGCCAGTACGAGCAGTACTTC
CASSPAGSQYEQYF
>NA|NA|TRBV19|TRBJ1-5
TGTGCCAGTAGTATGATCGTGGCCTTCAATCAGCCCCAGCATTTT
CASSMIVAFNQPQHF
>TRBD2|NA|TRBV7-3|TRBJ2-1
TGTGCCAGCAGCCGAGGACTAGCTGACAGCTCCTACAATGAGCAGTTCTTC
CASSRGLADSSYNEQFF